This TCR beta chain originates from a study of blood T cell repertoires in COVID-19. In the study's own analysis: It was from reference gene primer amplification that nucleated cell counts were estimated. Data came from immunoSEQ multiplex PCR; TCRdb stores just in-frame clones and leaves some out. The V and J calls and clone size are taken from that table; D and trimming were inferred from the DNA. The table records more than 75,000 clones, around nine tenths of them present only once. Input material: peripheral blood. The receptor was isolated from a woman aged 80 or over with active COVID-19.

CDR3 sequence reads: CASSPWDRQIQYF. CDR3 coding DNA: TGTGCCAGCAGCCCTTGGGACAGACAGATTCAGTACTTC. V and J are TRBV7-9 and TRBJ2-4, with 7 bases fitting TRBD1. The ends lost 5 bases at V and 10 bases at J; junction bases unmatched: 8. The CDR3 consists of 13 residues. The germline CDR1 and CDR2 sequences are SEHNR and FQNEAQ (reference sequence). The variable domain in full, with the rest retrieved from reference TRBV7-9 and TRBJ2-4, is DTGVSQNPRHKITKRGQNVTFRCDPISEHNRLYWYRQTLGQGPEFLTYFQNEAQLEKSRLLSDRFSAERPKGSFSTLEIQRTEQGDSAMYLCASSPWDRQIQYFGAGTRLSVL.